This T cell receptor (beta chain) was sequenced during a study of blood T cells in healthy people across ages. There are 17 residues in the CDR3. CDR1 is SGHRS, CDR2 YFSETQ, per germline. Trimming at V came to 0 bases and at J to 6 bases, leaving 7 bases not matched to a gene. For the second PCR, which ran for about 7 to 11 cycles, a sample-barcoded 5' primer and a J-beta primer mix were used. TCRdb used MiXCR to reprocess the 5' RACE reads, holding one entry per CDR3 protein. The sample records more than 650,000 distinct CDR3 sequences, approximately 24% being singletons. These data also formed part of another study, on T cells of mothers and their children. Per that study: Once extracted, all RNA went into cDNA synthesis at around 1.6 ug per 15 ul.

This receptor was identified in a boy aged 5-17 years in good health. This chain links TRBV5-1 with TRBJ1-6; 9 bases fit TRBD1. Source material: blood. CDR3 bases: TGCGCCAGCAGCTTGGATGGTAACAGGGGGCCTAATTCACCCCTCCACTTT. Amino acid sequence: CASSLDGNRGPNSPLHF.